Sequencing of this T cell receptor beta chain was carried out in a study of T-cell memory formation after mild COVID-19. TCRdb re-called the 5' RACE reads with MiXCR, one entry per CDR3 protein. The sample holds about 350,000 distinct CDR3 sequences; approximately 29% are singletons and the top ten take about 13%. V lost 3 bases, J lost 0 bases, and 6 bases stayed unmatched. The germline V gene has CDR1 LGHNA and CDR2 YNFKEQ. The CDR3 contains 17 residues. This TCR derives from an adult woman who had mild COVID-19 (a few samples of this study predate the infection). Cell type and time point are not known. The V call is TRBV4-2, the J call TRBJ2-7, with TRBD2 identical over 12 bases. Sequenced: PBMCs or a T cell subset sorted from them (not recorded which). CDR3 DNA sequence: TGTGCCAGCAGCCAGGGCGGGACTAGCGGGCTCTCCTACGAGCAGTACTTC. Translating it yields CASSQGGTSGLSYEQYF.